The TCR beta chain described here comes from a study of blood T cell repertoires in COVID-19. Study context: Acute and convalescent COVID-19 samples came from the United States, Italy and Spain. The cDNA or gDNA used as material had been derived from T cells, B-cell-depleted T cells, or PBMCs.

Original handling: Estimates of nucleated cell counts were drawn from the amplification of reference gene primers. Clones were sequenced by immunoSEQ multiplex PCR, and TCRdb holds only the in-frame ones, with some missing. V and J calls and clone size come straight from that table; D and trimming were deduced from the DNA. This repertoire shows about 80,000 clones, approximately 80% found once; its top ten account for 10% to 15%. This clone was seen once. Trimming stripped 0 bases from V and 4 bases from J, with 10 bases between. The V gene's germline CDR1 is SGHRS and CDR2 YFSETQ. CDR3 length equals 15 residues.

The TCR originated in a man aged 80 or over with acute or convalescent COVID-19. Sequencing was done on a sample of peripheral blood. The chain has TRBV5-1 and TRBJ1-4, with D perhaps TRBD1 (5 bases). The CDR3 loop is CASSLEQGNNEKLFF. CDR3 nucleotide sequence: TGCGCCAGCAGCTTGGAGCAGGGCAATAATGAAAAACTGTTTTTT.